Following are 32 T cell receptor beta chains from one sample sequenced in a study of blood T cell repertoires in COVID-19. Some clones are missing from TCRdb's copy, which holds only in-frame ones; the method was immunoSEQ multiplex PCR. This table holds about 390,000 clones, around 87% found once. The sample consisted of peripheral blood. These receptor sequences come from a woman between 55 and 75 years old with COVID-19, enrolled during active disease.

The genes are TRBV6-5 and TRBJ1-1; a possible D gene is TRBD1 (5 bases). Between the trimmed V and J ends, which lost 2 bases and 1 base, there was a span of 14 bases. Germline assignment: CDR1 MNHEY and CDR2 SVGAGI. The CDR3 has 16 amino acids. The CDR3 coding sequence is TGTGCCAGCAGTTACACGGGGGAAGGGCGGAACACTGAAGCTTTCTTT. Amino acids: CASSYTGEGRNTEAFF.

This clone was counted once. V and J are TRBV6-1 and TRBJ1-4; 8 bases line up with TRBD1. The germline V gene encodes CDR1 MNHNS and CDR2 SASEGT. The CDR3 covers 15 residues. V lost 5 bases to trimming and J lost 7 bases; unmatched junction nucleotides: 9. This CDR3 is CASSFRRQGSEKLFF. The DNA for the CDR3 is TGTGCCAGCAGTTTTAGGCGACAGGGGAGTGAAAAACTGTTTTTT.

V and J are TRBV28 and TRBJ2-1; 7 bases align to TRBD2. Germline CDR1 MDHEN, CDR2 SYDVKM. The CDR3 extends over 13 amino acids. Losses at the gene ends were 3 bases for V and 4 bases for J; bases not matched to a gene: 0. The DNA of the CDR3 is TGTGCCAGCAGTTTCGGGGGGTACAATGAGCAGTTCTTC. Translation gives CASSFGGYNEQFF.

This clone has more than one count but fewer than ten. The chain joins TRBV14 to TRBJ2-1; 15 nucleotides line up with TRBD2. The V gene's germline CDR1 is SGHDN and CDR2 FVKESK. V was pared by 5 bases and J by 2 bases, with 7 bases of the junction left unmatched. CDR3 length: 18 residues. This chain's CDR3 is CASSGTSGGIFPYNEQFF. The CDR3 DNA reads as TGTGCCAGCAGCGGGACTAGCGGGGGGATTTTCCCCTACAATGAGCAGTTCTTC.

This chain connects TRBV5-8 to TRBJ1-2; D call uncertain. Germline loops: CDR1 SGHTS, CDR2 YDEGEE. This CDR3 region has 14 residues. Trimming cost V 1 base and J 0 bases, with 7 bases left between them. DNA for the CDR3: TGTGCCAGCAGCTTGCAGATAACTAACTATGGCTACACCTTC. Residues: CASSLQITNYGYTF.

The CDR3 protein is CASMGGAYGYTF. DNA for the CDR3: TGTGCCAGCATGGGGGGGGCCTATGGCTACACCTTC. This sequence joins TRBV28 and TRBJ1-2; D possibly corresponds to TRBD1 (6 bases). Germline V gene data show CDR1 as MDHEN and CDR2 as SYDVKM. V was clipped by 7 bases and J by 4 bases, with 10 bases between them. The CDR3 consists of 12 residues.

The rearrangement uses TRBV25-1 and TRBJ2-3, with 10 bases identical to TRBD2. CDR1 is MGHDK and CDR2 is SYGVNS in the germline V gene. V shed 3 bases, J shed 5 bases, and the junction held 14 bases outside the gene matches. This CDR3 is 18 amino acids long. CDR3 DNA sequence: TGTGCCAGCAGTGACCCTCCGGGTAGCGGGGGGCCTGGAGATACGCAGTATTTT. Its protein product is CASSDPPGSGGPGDTQYF. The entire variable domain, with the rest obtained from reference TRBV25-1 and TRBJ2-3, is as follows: EADIYQTPRYLVIGTGKKITLECSQTMGHDKMYWYQQDPGMELHLIHYSYGVNSTEKGDLSSESTVSRIRTEHFPLTLESARPSHTSQYLCASSDPPGSGGPGDTQYFGPGTRLTVL.

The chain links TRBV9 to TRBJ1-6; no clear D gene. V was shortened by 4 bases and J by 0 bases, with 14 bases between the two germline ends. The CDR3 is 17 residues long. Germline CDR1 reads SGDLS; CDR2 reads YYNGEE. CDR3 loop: CASSPRDGSSYNSPLHF. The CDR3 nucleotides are TGTGCCAGCAGCCCAAGAGATGGGAGCTCCTATAATTCACCCCTCCACTTT.

CDR3 in amino acids: CASSLRAGFYEQYF. In DNA form, the CDR3 reads TGTGCCAGCAGCCTCAGGGCCGGGTTCTACGAGCAGTACTTC. The chain combines TRBV11-2 with TRBJ2-7, with D possibly TRBD1 on 5 matching bases. In germline, CDR1 is SGHAT, CDR2 FQNNGV. Trimming removed 5 bases at V and 3 bases at J, with 14 bases between. The CDR3 consists of 14 residues.

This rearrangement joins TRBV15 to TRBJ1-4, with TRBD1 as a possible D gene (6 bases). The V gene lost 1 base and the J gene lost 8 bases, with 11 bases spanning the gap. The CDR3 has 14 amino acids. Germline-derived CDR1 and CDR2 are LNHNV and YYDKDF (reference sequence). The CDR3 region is CATSRGTGREKLFF. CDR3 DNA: TGTGCCACCAGCAGAGGAACAGGGCGGGAAAAACTGTTTTTT. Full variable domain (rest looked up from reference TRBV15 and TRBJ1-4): DAMVIQNPRYQVTQFGKPVTLSCSQTLNHNVMYWYQQKSSQAPKLLFHYYDKDFNNEADTPDNFQSRRPNTSFCFLDIRSPGLGDTAMYLCATSRGTGREKLFFGSGTQLSVL.

CDR3 coding DNA: TGTGCCAGCAGCTATATTTATGGCTACACCTTC. It is translated as CASSYIYGYTF. V usage is TRBV12-3 or TRBV12-4 and J usage is TRBJ1-2; D gene uncertain. The CDR3 has 11 amino acids. Trimming shortened V by 6 bases and J by 5 bases, and 7 bases separated the two germline ends.

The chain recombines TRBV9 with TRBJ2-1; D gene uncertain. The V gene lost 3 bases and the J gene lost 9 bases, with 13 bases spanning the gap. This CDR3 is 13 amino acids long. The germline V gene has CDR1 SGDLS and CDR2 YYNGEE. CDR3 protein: CASSGSRLGEQFF. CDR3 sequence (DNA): TGTGCCAGCAGCGGGTCCAGGTTAGGTGAGCAGTTCTTC.

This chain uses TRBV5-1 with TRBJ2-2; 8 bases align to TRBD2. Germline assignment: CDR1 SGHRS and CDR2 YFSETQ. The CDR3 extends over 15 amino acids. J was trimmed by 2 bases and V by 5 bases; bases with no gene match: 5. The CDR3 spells CASSSGLDNTGELFF. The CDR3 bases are TGCGCCAGCAGTTCGGGACTAGATAACACCGGGGAGCTGTTTTTT.

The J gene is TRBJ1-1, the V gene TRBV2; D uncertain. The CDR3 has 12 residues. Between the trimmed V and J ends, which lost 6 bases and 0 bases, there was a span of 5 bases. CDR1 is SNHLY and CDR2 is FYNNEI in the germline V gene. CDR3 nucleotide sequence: TGTGCCAGCAGCCTAATGAACACTGAAGCTTTCTTT. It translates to CASSLMNTEAFF. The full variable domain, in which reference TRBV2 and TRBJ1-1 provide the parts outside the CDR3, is EPEVTQTPSHQVTQMGQEVILRCVPISNHLYFYWYRQILGQKVEFLVSFYNNEISEKSEIFDDQFSVERPDGSNFTLKIRSTKLEDSAMYFCASSLMNTEAFFGQGTRLTVV.

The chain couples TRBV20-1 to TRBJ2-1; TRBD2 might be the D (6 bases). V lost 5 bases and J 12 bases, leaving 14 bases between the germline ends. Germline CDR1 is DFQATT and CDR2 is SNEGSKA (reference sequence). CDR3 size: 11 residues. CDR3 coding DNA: TGCAGTGCTCTATCCGGGGGTGGGCAGTTCTTC. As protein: CSALSGGGQFF.

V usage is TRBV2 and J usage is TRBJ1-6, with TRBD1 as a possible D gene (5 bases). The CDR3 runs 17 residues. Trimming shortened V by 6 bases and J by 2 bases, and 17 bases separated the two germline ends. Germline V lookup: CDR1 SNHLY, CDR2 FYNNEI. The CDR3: CASSLGVGVPYNSPLHF. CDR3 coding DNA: TGTGCCAGCAGCCTAGGGGTAGGGGTTCCCTATAATTCACCCCTCCACTTT.

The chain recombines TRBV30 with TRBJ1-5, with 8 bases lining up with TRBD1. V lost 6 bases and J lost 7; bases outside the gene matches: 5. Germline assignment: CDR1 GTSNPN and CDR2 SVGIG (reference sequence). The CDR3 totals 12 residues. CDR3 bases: TGTGCCTGTGGACAGGGCGGCCAGCCCCAGCATTTT. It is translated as CACGQGGQPQHF.

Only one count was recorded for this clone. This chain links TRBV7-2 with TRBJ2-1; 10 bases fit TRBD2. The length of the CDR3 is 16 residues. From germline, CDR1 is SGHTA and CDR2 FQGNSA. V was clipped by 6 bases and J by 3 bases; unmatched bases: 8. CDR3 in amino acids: CASRTRAGGLYNEQFF. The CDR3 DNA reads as TGTGCCAGCAGGACCAGAGCGGGGGGGCTCTACAATGAGCAGTTCTTC.

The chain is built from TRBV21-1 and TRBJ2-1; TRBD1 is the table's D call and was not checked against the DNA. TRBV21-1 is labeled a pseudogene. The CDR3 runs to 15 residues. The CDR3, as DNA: TGTGCCAGCAGCAAGACACATACTTCCTACAATGAGCAGTTCTTC. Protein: CASSKTHTSYNEQFF.

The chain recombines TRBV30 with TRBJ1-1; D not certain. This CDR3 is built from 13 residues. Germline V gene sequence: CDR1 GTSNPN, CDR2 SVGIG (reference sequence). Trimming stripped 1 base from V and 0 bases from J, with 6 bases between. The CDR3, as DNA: TGTGCCTGGAGTGAGTACTTGAACACTGAAGCTTTCTTT. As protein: CAWSEYLNTEAFF.

Here the CDR3 reads CASTLVREYTEAFF. The CDR3 nucleotides read TGTGCCAGCACCCTAGTGCGGGAGTACACTGAAGCTTTCTTT. V usage is TRBV2 and J usage is TRBJ1-1; D is unresolved. V lost 7 bases and J lost 3, with 15 bases in between. From germline, CDR1 is SNHLY and CDR2 FYNNEI. The CDR3 is 14 amino acids.

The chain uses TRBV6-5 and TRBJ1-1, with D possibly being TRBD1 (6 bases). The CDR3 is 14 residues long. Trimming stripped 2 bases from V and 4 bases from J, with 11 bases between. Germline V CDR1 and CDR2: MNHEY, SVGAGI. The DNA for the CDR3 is TGTGCCAGCAGTTACCGGGACATTCGCACTGAAGCTTTCTTT. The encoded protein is CASSYRDIRTEAFF.

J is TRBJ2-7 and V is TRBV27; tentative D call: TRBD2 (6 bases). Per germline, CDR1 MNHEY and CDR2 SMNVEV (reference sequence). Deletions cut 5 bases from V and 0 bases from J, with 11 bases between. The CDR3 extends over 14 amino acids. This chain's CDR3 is CASSPPGGSYEQYF. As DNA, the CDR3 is TGTGCCAGCAGTCCTCCCGGGGGCTCCTACGAGCAGTACTTC.

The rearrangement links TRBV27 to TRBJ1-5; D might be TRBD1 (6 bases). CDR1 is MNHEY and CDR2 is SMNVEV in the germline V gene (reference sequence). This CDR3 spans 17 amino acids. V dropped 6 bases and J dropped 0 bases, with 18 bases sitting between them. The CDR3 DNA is TGTGCCAGCAGACCTACAGGGACGGGAATTAGCAATCAGCCCCAGCATTTT. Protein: CASRPTGTGISNQPQHF.

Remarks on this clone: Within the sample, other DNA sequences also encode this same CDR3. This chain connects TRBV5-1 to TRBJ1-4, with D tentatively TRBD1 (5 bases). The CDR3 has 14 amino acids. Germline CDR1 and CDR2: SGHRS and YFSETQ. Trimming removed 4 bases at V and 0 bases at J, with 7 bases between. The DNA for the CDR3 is TGCGCCAGCAGCCCGACAGCAACTAATGAAAAACTGTTTTTT. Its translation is CASSPTATNEKLFF.

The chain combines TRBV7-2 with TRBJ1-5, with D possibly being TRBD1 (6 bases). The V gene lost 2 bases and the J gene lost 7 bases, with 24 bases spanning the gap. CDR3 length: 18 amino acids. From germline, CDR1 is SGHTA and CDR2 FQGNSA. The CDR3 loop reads CASSLNWGLPNVKQPQHF. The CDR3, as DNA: TGTGCCAGCAGCTTAAATTGGGGGCTCCCTAATGTTAAGCAGCCCCAGCATTTT.

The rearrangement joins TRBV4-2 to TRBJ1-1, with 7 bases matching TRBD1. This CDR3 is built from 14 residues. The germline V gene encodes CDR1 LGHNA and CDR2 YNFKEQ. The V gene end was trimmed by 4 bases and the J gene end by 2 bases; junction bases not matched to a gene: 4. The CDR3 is CASSRGGRNTEAFF. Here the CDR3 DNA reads TGTGCCAGCAGCCGAGGGGGCAGAAACACTGAAGCTTTCTTT.

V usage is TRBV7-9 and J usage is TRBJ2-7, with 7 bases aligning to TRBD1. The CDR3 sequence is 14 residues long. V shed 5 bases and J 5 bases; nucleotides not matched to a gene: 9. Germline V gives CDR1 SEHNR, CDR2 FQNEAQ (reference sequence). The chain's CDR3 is CASSIGTARDEQYF. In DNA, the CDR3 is TGTGCCAGCAGCATCGGGACAGCTCGGGACGAGCAGTACTTC.

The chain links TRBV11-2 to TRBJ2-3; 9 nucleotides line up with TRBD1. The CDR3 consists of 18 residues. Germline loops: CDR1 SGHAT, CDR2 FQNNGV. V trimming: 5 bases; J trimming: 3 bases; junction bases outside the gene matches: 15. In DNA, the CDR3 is TGTGCCAGCAGCAACCCACCTACCGGGACAGGGTGGACAGATACGCAGTATTTT. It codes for CASSNPPTGTGWTDTQYF.

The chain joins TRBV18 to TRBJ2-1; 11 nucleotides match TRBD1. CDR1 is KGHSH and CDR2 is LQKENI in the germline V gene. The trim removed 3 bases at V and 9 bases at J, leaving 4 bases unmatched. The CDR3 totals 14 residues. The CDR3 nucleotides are TGTGCCAGCTCACCTGGGACAGGGGGATTTGAGCAGTTCTTC. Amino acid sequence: CASSPGTGGFEQFF.

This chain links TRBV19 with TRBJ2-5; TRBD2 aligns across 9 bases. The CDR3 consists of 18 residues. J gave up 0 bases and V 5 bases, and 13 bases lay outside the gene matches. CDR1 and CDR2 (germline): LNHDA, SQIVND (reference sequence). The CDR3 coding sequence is TGTGCCAGTAGTCCCGTGGCTAGCGGGGACTGGTACCAAGAGACCCAGTACTTC. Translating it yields CASSPVASGDWYQETQYF.

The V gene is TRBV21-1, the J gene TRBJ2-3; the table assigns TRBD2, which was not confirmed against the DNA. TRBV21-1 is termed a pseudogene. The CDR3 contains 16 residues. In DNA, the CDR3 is TGTGCCAGCAGCGTGCCGGGACTAGCGGGGGGAGATACGCAGTATTTT. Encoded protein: CASSVPGLAGGDTQYF.